Each of the 5 T cell receptor beta chains below was sequenced from the same sample in a study of a mutant IDH1 vaccine in newly diagnosed glioma. Antigens of these TCRs are unknown. Clones were read by immunoSEQ multiplex PCR, and TCRdb kept only the in-frame ones, dropping some. The sample lists 40,000 or so clones; approximately 88% were seen once. Time point denoted: week 23, last vaccination. One vaccine dose held 300 ug of mutant IDH1 20-mer peptide and came with topical imiquimod. Sequences were derived from PBMCs, sampled from a glioma patient whose treatment included an IDH1 peptide vaccine. Source of these receptors: a woman aged 18 to 35 with glioma. Some clones in this sample may be carry-over from other donors' samples.

V usage is TRBV2 and J usage is TRBJ2-5; either TRBD1 or TRBD2 may fit D (6 bases each). CDR1 is SNHLY, CDR2 FYNNEI, per germline. Trimming removed 8 bases at V and 0 bases at J, with 10 bases between. The CDR3 runs 13 residues. The CDR3 sequence: CASEGGHQETQYF. The CDR3 region has the DNA TGTGCCAGCGAGGGGGGACACCAAGAGACCCAGTACTTC.

V and J are TRBV4-3 and TRBJ1-4, with TRBD1 identical over 10 bases. Germline CDR1 and CDR2: LGHNA and YSLEER. The trim removed 1 base at V and 7 bases at J, leaving 3 bases unmatched. The CDR3 extends over 15 amino acids. The chain's CDR3 is CASSQGTGGSEKLFF. CDR3 DNA sequence: TGCGCCAGCAGCCAAGGGACAGGGGGGAGTGAAAAACTGTTTTTT.

The CDR3 loop reads CSAVPAIQETQYF. The CDR3 DNA follows: TGCAGCGCCGTCCCAGCGATCCAAGAGACCCAGTACTTC. The chain carries TRBV29-1 and TRBJ2-5, with unresolved D. V dropped 7 bases and J dropped 1 base, with 13 bases sitting between them. Germline assignment: CDR1 SQVTM and CDR2 ANQGSEA. CDR3 length: 13 amino acids.

This clone has a handful of counts. The chain carries TRBV5-1 and TRBJ2-2; perhaps TRBD1 as D (5 bases). The V gene's germline CDR1 is SGHRS and CDR2 YFSETQ. CDR3 length: 15 amino acids. Trimming stripped 0 bases from V and 7 bases from J, with 13 bases between. The CDR3 DNA follows: TGCGCCAGCAGCTTGGTGCAGGGCTCGCGCGGGGAGCTGTTTTTT. Protein sequence: CASSLVQGSRGELFF.

V gene TRBV19 combines with J gene TRBJ2-2, with 7 bases matching TRBD1. CDR3 length: 13 amino acids. The junction had 2 bases not matched to a gene; V was cut back by 6 bases and J by 4 bases. Germline V lookup: CDR1 LNHDA, CDR2 SQIVND (reference sequence). The CDR3 region has the DNA TGTGCCAGTAGCCGGGACAGCACCGGGGAGCTGTTTTTT. This encodes CASSRDSTGELFF.